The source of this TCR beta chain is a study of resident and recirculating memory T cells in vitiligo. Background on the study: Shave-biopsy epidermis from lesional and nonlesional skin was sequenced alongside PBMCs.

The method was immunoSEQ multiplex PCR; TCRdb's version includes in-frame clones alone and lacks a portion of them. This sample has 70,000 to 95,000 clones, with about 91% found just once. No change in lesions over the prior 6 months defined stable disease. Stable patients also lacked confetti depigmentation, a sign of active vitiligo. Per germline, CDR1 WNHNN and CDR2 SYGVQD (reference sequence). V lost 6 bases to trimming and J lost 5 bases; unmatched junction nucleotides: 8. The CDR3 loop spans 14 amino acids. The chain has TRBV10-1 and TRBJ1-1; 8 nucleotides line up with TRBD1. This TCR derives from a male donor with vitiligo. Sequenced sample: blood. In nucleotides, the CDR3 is TGCGCCAGCAGCTCCCAGGGGGCAGGGACTGAAGCTTTCTTT. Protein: CASSSQGAGTEAFF.